Described below is a single T cell receptor beta chain sequence and its context. Its target antigen remains unknown. Per-nucleotide qualities are absent, and no much larger clonotype sits a single base away. Trimming costs V 0 bases and J 6 bases, and their ends lie 18 bases apart. Sequences LNHDA (CDR1) and SQIVND (CDR2) are obtained from the germline V gene (reference sequence). The CDR3 starts with the cysteine, ends with the phenylalanine, and has 16 residues. CDR3 DNA only is kept here, 48 bases in frame from base 1. Explained via the paper, the time point label denotes: baseline before first vaccination. Explained via the paper, the treatment or condition label denotes: meningococcal conjugate vaccine given as trial control. Vaccinee samples were obtained from the UK trials COV001 and COV002, which included a single-blind randomized controlled phase 2/3 trial of AZD1222 (ChAdOx1 nCoV-19) in healthy adults. For TCRbeta chain sequencing, PBMC samples from trial participants were taken at day 0 and at day 28 after the second dose.

The sample originates from a study of T cell responses to AZD1222 COVID-19 vaccine (dated by TCRdb to the early 2020s). Notes on the research overall: TCR sequencing was performed for 230 to 250 trial participants, of whom 207 were given two doses of AZD1222 and around 26 were given two doses of MenACWY control vaccine. Enrollment into the trials was organized by age into subgroups of 18-55, 56-69 and 70-plus years, and those subgroups contained approximately 150, 30 and 60 TCR-sequenced participants, respectively.

What the work shows at the level of the full study, not this receptor alone: After two AZD1222 doses, both the breadth and the depth of spike-specific TCRs were significantly higher than at day 0 and than in MenACWY recipients. Reportedly, almost half of the unique spike-specific TCRs recognized epitopes lying outside the regions that are mutated in the B.1.351 and B.1.1.7 variants. Conclusions about previously exposed vaccinees were limited because only 6 or 7 AZD1222 recipients were SARS-CoV-2 seropositive at baseline. The whole spike protein was spanned by vaccine-associated CD4 TCRs, and dominant responses were seen in regions 160-218 and 743-854. Participants were mostly white British, with more females than males. The authors suggested clonal diversity may have been underestimated. Because no day 14 peak-response samples were available, repertoires were characterized only after the peak T cell response. The 56-69-year group was small, and its depth increase did not reach significance, likely because of low power.

The CDR3 regions of human TCRbeta chains were subjected to immunosequencing. Regarding the original processing steps: Repertoire TCRs were matched against a reference library of SARS-CoV-2-specific TCRs generated with the MIRA antigen-specificity platform. Breadth was defined as the fraction of unique TCRs that were SARS-CoV-2-associated. Depth was defined as the fraction of total T cells that were SARS-CoV-2-associated. Using the MIRA data, each spike-specific TCR was mapped to the spike region that the TCR reacts to and placed in a CD4 or CD8 class. Log10-transformed breadth and depth values were compared by one-way ANOVA with Sidak's multiple comparisons tests. Entries here come from immuneACCESS through TCRdb and include only in-frame sequences with V and J called. Some clones fail to appear in such tables; in the studies checked, an unresolved V gene covers under half of the shortfall, and the cause of the remainder is unknown. V, J and clone size derive from that table, while D and trimming were established from the DNA sequence. Counted in this sample were 90,000 to 110,000 clones; roughly 88% of them appeared once. The ten largest make up about 13% of the sample.

Specimen: peripheral blood, collected on day 0 of MenACWY control vaccination. The receptor's source is an adult in good health. The chain links TRBV19 with TRBJ2-7, and possibly TRBD2, on 6 matching bases. The CDR3 here reads CASSIDTGAPWGEQYF. The sequenced DNA is TGTGCCAGTAGTATAGACACGGGAGCCCCATGGGGCGAGCAGTACTTC. The CDR3 plus the reference TRBV19 and TRBJ2-7 genes for the other parts give the full variable domain: DGGITQSPKYLFRKEGQNVTLSCEQNLNHDAMYWYRQDPGQGLRLIYYSQIVNDFQKGDIAEGYSVSREKKESFPLTVTSAQKNPTAFYLCASSIDTGAPWGEQYFGPGTRLTVT.